The rows below give T cell receptor beta chains drawn from one sample of a study of patients and donors after allogeneic stem cell transplantation. Each CDR3 protein is one row after TCRdb ran MiXCR on the RT-PCR reads. Of 70,000 to 85,000 distinct CDR3 sequences listed, 26% were seen once; the top ten hold roughly 29%. The sample consisted of blood, either unsorted or a sorted T cell fraction (not recorded which). The receptors were gathered from a human donor who was either an allogeneic HSCT recipient or a stem cell or donor lymphocyte infusion donor (not recorded which). It is not recorded whose cells these are; they may come from a transplant donor. CDR3s include the opening cysteine and the closing phenylalanine or tryptophan. The D gene is left open where the match is weak. Clone size appears in some rows only: once, few, many, or a class for an expanded clone.

d_call j_call clone_size v_call cdr3_nt cdr3_aa
TRBD1 TRBJ2-1 many TRBV7-2 TGTGCCAGCAGCAAGAGGACAGGGTGGTCCTACAATGAGCAGTTCTTC CASSKRTGWSYNEQFF
TRBD1 TRBJ1-2 few TRBV12-3/TRBV12-4 TGTGCCAGCAGGCCAAAACAGGGGTTCAACTATGGCTACACCTTC CASRPKQGFNYGYTF
TRBD1 TRBJ1-1 many TRBV7-9 TGTGCCAGCAGCTTAGGGCCGGGACAGGGGGCTAAAGCTTTCTTT CASSLGPGQGAKAFF
. TRBJ2-7 . TRBV11-2 TGTGCCAGCAGCTTAAACGGGATACTCGAGCAGTACTTC CASSLNGILEQYF
. TRBJ1-2 . TRBV9 TGTGCCAGCAGCGTCCTCGACAGCAACTATGGCTACACCTTC CASSVLDSNYGYTF
. TRBJ2-6 few TRBV12-3/TRBV12-4 TGTGCCAGCAGTCCGTCACGGGGTCCTATGGGGGCCAACGTCCTGACTTTC CASSPSRGPMGANVLTF
. TRBJ2-2 few TRBV20-1 TGCAGTGCTAGGGGGGTCAGGAACACCGGGGAGCTGTTTTTT CSARGVRNTGELFF
. TRBJ2-2 . TRBV5-1 TGCGCCAGCACCCGGACAGCGAACACCGGGGAGCTGTTTTTT CASTRTANTGELFF
. TRBJ1-1 many TRBV6-2/TRBV6-3 TGTGCCAGCAGTTGGCTGGGGGGCACTGAAGCTTTCTTT CASSWLGGTEAFF
. TRBJ1-1 few TRBV5-1 TGCGCCAGCAGCTTCTCAGGGGCTGTTGAAGCTTTCTTT CASSFSGAVEAFF
. TRBJ1-1 few TRBV25-1 TGTGCCAGCAAAGCCAACACTGAAGCTTTCTTT CASKANTEAFF
. TRBJ2-7 few TRBV12-3/TRBV12-4 TGTGCCAGCAGTGTCACAGGGACCTACGAGCAGTACTTC CASSVTGTYEQYF
TRBD1 TRBJ1-5 . TRBV5-5 TGTGCCAGCAGCTTAGAAACGACAGGGCAGCCCCAGCATTTT CASSLETTGQPQHF
TRBD2 TRBJ2-2 few TRBV4-3 TGCGCCAGCAGCCGGAAACTAGCGGGACTAAACACCGGGGAGCTGTTTTTT CASSRKLAGLNTGELFF
TRBD1 TRBJ1-5 few TRBV12-3/TRBV12-4 TGTGCCAGCAGTGGACAGGGAGAACAGCCCCAGCATTTT CASSGQGEQPQHF
. TRBJ1-2 few TRBV4-1 TGCGCCAGCAGCCAAGTGTGCGGGGGCGACTATGGCTACACCTTC CASSQVCGGDYGYTF
. TRBJ2-2 . TRBV6-5 TGTGCCAGCAGTTACTATTCCCAGGGGTCCGGGGAGCTGTTTTTT CASSYYSQGSGELFF
TRBD1 TRBJ1-6 few TRBV5-1 TGCGCCAGCAGCTTGGCTACAGGGGGAAGAAATTCACCCCTCCACTTT CASSLATGGRNSPLHF
. TRBJ2-1 few TRBV9 TGTGCCAGCAGCGTATTCGCGGAGCAACTTTACAATGAGCAGTTCTTC CASSVFAEQLYNEQFF
. TRBJ1-6 . TRBV5-1 TGCGCCAGCAGCAGGCCAGGAGGACATTCACCCCTCCACTTT CASSRPGGHSPLHF
TRBD1 TRBJ1-5 few TRBV12-3/TRBV12-4 TGTGCCAGCGCAGGGACAGATAGCAATCAGCCCCAGCATTTT CASAGTDSNQPQHF
. TRBJ1-3 many TRBV6-6 TGTGCCAGCAGTTACTCAGGGGTCGGGAACACCATATATTTT CASSYSGVGNTIYF
. TRBJ1-4 many TRBV7-9 TGTGCCAGCAGCTCCCGCTCGACAGTGACTAATGAAAAACTGTTTTTT CASSSRSTVTNEKLFF
. TRBJ1-1 . TRBV12-3/TRBV12-4 TGTGCCAGCAGTTTAGCGGCGGGACAAGAGAACACTGAAGCTTTCTTT CASSLAAGQENTEAFF
TRBD2 TRBJ2-7 . TRBV20-1 TGCAGTGCTAGAGATGTGGCGGGAGTAGCCTACGAGCAGTACTTC CSARDVAGVAYEQYF
. TRBJ2-2 few TRBV12-3/TRBV12-4 TGTGCCAGCAGTTTTGGGATCACCGGGGAGCTGTTTTTT CASSFGITGELFF
. TRBJ2-5 . TRBV3-1 TGTGCCAGCAGCCGATGGATACAGGCCCTTGGGACCCAGTACTTC CASSRWIQALGTQYF
TRBD2 TRBJ2-2 . TRBV6-5 TGTGCCAGCAGTTATTCGACTAGCGGGAACACCGGGGAGCTGTTTTTT CASSYSTSGNTGELFF
TRBD2 TRBJ2-4 . TRBV24-1 TGTGCCACCAGTGATTCGGGACTAGCGGGGAACATTCAGTACTTC CATSDSGLAGNIQYF
. TRBJ1-1 medium-sized TRBV20-1 TGCAGTGCTGAGAACAGGGTGAACACTGAAGCTTTCTTT CSAENRVNTEAFF
. TRBJ2-3 . TRBV5-1 TGCGCCAGCAGCTTCACCACAGATACGCAGTATTTT CASSFTTDTQYF
. TRBJ1-2 . TRBV4-3 TGCGCCAGCAGCCAAGGGGTGGACAGAGATACTTCAGCTAACTATGGCTACACCTTC CASSQGVDRDTSANYGYTF